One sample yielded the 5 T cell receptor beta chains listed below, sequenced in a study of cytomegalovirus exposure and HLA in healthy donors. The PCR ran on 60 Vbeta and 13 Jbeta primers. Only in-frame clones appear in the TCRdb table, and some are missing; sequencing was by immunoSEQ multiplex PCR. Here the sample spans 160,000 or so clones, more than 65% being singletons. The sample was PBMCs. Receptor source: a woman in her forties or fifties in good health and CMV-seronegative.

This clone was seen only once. The chain's CDR3 is CASSPYQGASSYNEQFF. The CDR3 nucleotides are TGTGCCAGCAGTCCCTACCAGGGGGCGAGCTCCTACAATGAGCAGTTCTTC. This chain joins TRBV27 and TRBJ2-1, with 8 bases that match TRBD1. CDR3 size: 17 residues. From germline, CDR1 is MNHEY and CDR2 SMNVEV (reference sequence). Trimming at V came to 5 bases and at J to 0 bases, leaving 9 bases not matched to a gene.

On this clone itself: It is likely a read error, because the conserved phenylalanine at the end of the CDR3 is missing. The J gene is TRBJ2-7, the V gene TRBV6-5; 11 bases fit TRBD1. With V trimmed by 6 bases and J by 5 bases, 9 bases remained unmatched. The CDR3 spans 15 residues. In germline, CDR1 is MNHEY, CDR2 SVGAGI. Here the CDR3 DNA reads TGTGCCAGCAGACTTGGACAGGGGGCGAGGGACGAGCAGTACTGC. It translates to CASRLGQGARDEQYC.

The CDR3 DNA reads as TGTGCCAGCAGTGAGGAGAGTTACAATGAGCAGTTCTTC. It is translated as CASSEESYNEQFF. V usage is TRBV6-4 and J usage is TRBJ2-1; D call uncertain. V lost 3 bases and J 4 bases, leaving 7 bases between the germline ends. Looked up from germline, CDR1 is MRHNA and CDR2 is SNTAGT. The CDR3 extends over 13 amino acids.

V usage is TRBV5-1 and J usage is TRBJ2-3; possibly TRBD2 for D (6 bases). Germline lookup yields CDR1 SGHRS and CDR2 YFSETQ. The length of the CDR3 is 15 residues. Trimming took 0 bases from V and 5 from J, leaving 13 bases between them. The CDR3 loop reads CASSLVVGGGDTQYF. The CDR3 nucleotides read TGCGCCAGCAGCTTGGTAGTGGGAGGTGGAGATACGCAGTATTTT.

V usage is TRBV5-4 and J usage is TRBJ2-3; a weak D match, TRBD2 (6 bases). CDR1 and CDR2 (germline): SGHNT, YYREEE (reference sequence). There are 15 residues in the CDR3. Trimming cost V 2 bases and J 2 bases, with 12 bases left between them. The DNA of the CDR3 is TGTGCCAGCAGCTTCGGGGGAGGCGTCACAGATACGCAGTATTTT. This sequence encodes CASSFGGGVTDTQYF.